This TCR beta chain was found in a study of beta chain features in type 1 diabetes. Of the isolated RNA, all was reverse transcribed, and so the sequenced material was expressed TCRB transcripts. The table came from immunoSEQ multiplex PCR; TCRdb's copy has only in-frame clones and leaves some out. The data contain about 130,000 clones, approximately 9.2% of them singletons. This CDR3 is 16 amino acids long. Per germline, CDR1 SGHDN and CDR2 FVKESK. V was shortened by 0 bases and J by 5 bases, with 16 bases between the two germline ends. V gene TRBV14 combines with J gene TRBJ2-5; TRBD2 is a possible D gene (6 bases). Sequencing input: central memory CD4+ T cells from blood. The clonotype comes from a man in his late teens or twenties in good health. The CDR3 sequence: CASSQESGREMETQYF. Here the CDR3 DNA reads TGTGCCAGCAGCCAAGAATCGGGACGGGAGATGGAGACCCAGTACTTC.